Following are 26 T cell receptor beta chains from one sample sequenced in a study of blood T cell repertoires in COVID-19. Method: immunoSEQ multiplex PCR; TCRdb's copy keeps in-frame clones and lacks some. The sample shows 120,000 or so clones, about 88% of them seen only once. Sequenced: peripheral blood. These receptor sequences come from a woman of 80 years or more with acute or convalescent COVID-19.

The rearrangement uses TRBV12-3 or TRBV12-4 and TRBJ1-2, with a tentative D call TRBD1 (5 bases). The V gene lost 3 bases and the J gene lost 7 bases, with 12 bases spanning the gap. The CDR3 extends over 13 amino acids. The CDR3 region is CASSLEGRGGYTF. The CDR3 nucleotides read TGTGCCAGCAGTTTGGAGGGAAGGGGTGGCTACACCTTC.

This clone has just one count. V is TRBV7-9 and J is TRBJ2-5; possible D gene TRBD1, 6 bases. This CDR3 has 13 residues. Germline assignment: CDR1 SEHNR and CDR2 FQNEAQ (reference sequence). V was clipped by 5 bases and J by 2 bases, with 9 bases between them. The CDR3 coding sequence is TGTGCCAGCAGCCGGGGACATCAAGAGACCCAGTACTTC. This codes for CASSRGHQETQYF.

V gene TRBV9 combines with J gene TRBJ2-3; 11 positions agree with TRBD2. The V gene's germline CDR1 is SGDLS and CDR2 YYNGEE. J was trimmed by 4 bases and V by 5 bases; bases with no gene match: 6. The CDR3 contains 15 residues. CDR3 in amino acids: CASRRGTSGADTQYF. The CDR3 DNA reads as TGTGCCAGCAGGAGAGGGACTAGCGGAGCAGATACGCAGTATTTT. The entire variable domain, with the rest obtained from reference TRBV9 and TRBJ2-3, is as follows: DSGVTQTPKHLITATGQRVTLRCSPRSGDLSVYWYQQSLDQGLQFLIQYYNGEERAKGNILERFSAQQFPDLHSELNLSSLELGDSALYFCASRRGTSGADTQYFGPGTRLTVL.

This chain uses TRBV5-1 with TRBJ2-2; tentatively, D is TRBD1 (6 bases). This CDR3 spans 17 amino acids. Germline V CDR1 and CDR2: SGHRS, YFSETQ. V lost 0 bases and J lost 2, with 14 bases in between. CDR3 nucleotide sequence: TGCGCCAGCAGCTTGGACCGGGACAATACAAACACCGGGGAGCTGTTTTTT. Its translation is CASSLDRDNTNTGELFF.

V and J are TRBV5-6 and TRBJ2-1, with 9 bases lining up with TRBD1. There are 13 residues in the CDR3. CDR1 is SGHDT and CDR2 is YYEEEE in the germline V gene. J lost 6 bases, V lost 3 bases, and 1 base had no gene match. This CDR3 reads CASSSDRGNEQFF. For the CDR3, the DNA is TGTGCCAGCAGCTCGGACAGGGGCAATGAGCAGTTCTTC.

V usage is TRBV2 and J usage is TRBJ1-2, with D perhaps TRBD1 (6 bases). Trimming removed 3 bases from V and 2 bases from J, with 10 bases in between. Per germline, CDR1 SNHLY and CDR2 FYNNEI. The length of the CDR3 is 14 residues. The chain's CDR3 is CASSDFQGNYGYTF. The DNA for the CDR3 is TGTGCCAGCAGTGACTTCCAGGGGAACTATGGCTACACCTTC.

The chain employs TRBV3-1 (or the pseudogene TRBV3-2) and TRBJ1-3; D not certain. Looked up from germline, CDR1 is LGHDT and CDR2 is YNNKEL (reference sequence). Trimming removed 0 bases at V and 0 bases at J, with 12 bases between. The CDR3 covers 17 residues. The CDR3 nucleotides are TGTGCCAGCAGCCAAGATCTGGGCAGGCTCTCTGGAAACACCATATATTTT. Protein: CASSQDLGRLSGNTIYF.

The rearrangement links TRBV29-1 to TRBJ2-2, with a tentative D call TRBD1 (5 bases). The V gene lost 3 bases and the J gene lost 1 base, with 6 bases spanning the gap. This CDR3 has 13 residues. Germline lookup yields CDR1 SQVTM and CDR2 ANQGSEA. CDR3 nucleotide sequence: TGCAGCGTTGATCAGGGGAACACCGGGGAGCTGTTTTTT. It encodes CSVDQGNTGELFF.

This clone has a handful of counts. The gene calls are TRBV5-4 and TRBJ2-2, with D possibly being TRBD1 (7 bases). The CDR3 contains 14 residues. CDR1 is SGHNT, CDR2 YYREEE, per germline (reference sequence). V was shortened by 5 bases and J by 3 bases, with 11 bases between the two germline ends. The CDR3 nucleotides read TGTGCCAGCAGGGAGGGACAGCACACCGGGGAGCTGTTTTTT. It is translated as CASREGQHTGELFF.

The chain is built from TRBV24-1 and TRBJ1-2; a possible D gene is TRBD1 (5 bases). The CDR3 is 15 residues long. Trimming cost V 3 bases and J 0 bases, with 10 bases left between them. Germline values: CDR1 KGHDR, CDR2 SFDVKD. CDR3: CATSDRQGANYGYTF. DNA of the CDR3: TGTGCCACCAGTGATCGCCAGGGTGCTAACTATGGCTACACCTTC.

The chain couples TRBV21-1 to TRBJ2-1; TRBD2 was called by the table and not checked on the DNA. TRBV21-1 is designated a pseudogene. The CDR3 loop spans 17 amino acids. The chain's CDR3 is CASRAFLKTSGYNEQFF. The CDR3 DNA follows: TGTGCCAGCAGGGCCTTTTTGAAGACTAGCGGATACAATGAGCAGTTCTTC.

The CDR3 loop reads CASSLGRDRGLTNEKLFF. In DNA, the CDR3 is TGTGCCAGCAGCTTAGGCAGGGACAGGGGCCTCACCAATGAAAAACTGTTTTTT. The chain is built from TRBV7-2 and TRBJ1-4; 10 bases match TRBD1. The germline CDR1 and CDR2 sequences are SGHTA and FQGNSA. V dropped 1 base and J dropped 5; count of bases not matched to a gene: 10. There are 18 residues in the CDR3.

The CDR3 nucleotides are TGTGCCAGCAGGCTACAGGGGCGGGGAAGCAATCAGCCCCAGCATTTT. Translation gives CASRLQGRGSNQPQHF. The chain couples TRBV2 to TRBJ1-5; 7 bases match TRBD1. Trimming cost V 6 bases and J 1 base; bases outside gene matches: 9. Germline loops: CDR1 SNHLY, CDR2 FYNNEI. This CDR3 comprises 16 residues. The full variable domain, completed using reference TRBV2 and TRBJ1-5, is EPEVTQTPSHQVTQMGQEVILRCVPISNHLYFYWYRQILGQKVEFLVSFYNNEISEKSEIFDDQFSVERPDGSNFTLKIRSTKLEDSAMYFCASRLQGRGSNQPQHFGDGTRLSIL.

J is TRBJ2-7 and V is TRBV4-2, with 7 bases that match TRBD1. CDR3 length equals 14 residues. With V trimmed by 1 base and J by 1 base, 1 base remained unmatched. The germline gives CDR1 LGHNA, CDR2 YNFKEQ. The CDR3 DNA is TGTGCCAGCAGCCAAGGACAGGGATCCTACGAGCAGTACTTC. It encodes CASSQGQGSYEQYF.

The rearrangement links TRBV19 to TRBJ1-3; tentative D call: TRBD1 (5 bases). The CDR3 has 14 residues. CDR1 and CDR2 from the germline V gene are LNHDA and SQIVND (reference sequence). V shed 6 bases and J shed 0 bases, with 9 bases lying between them. CDR3 protein: CASRYDSSGNTIYF. CDR3 nucleotides: TGTGCCAGTAGATATGACAGCTCTGGAAACACCATATATTTT.

The chain couples TRBV12-3 or TRBV12-4 to TRBJ1-2, with 7 positions matching TRBD1. V trimming: 5 bases; J trimming: 1 base; junction bases outside the gene matches: 1. The CDR3 runs to 13 residues. CDR3 sequence (DNA): TGTGCCAGCAGTCACAGGGGTAACTATGGCTACACCTTC. This gives the protein CASSHRGNYGYTF.

The chain carries TRBV3-1 (or the pseudogene TRBV3-2) and TRBJ2-3, with D perhaps matching TRBD1 (6 bases). The CDR3 contains 14 residues. From germline, CDR1 is LGHDT and CDR2 YNNKEL (reference sequence). Trimming left V 3 bases short and J 2 bases short, with 9 bases between. The CDR3: CASSHRTDTDTQYF. The CDR3 nucleotides are TGTGCCAGCAGCCACCGGACAGACACAGATACGCAGTATTTT.

The chain employs TRBV7-9 and TRBJ1-3; no definite D call. V was clipped by 6 bases and J by 0 bases, with 6 bases between them. Germline CDR1 and CDR2: SEHNR and FQNEAQ (reference sequence). CDR3 length: 13 amino acids. The CDR3 protein is CASRESSGNTIYF. CDR3 nucleotide sequence: TGTGCCAGCAGAGAGAGCTCTGGAAACACCATATATTTT.

This chain links TRBV7-2 with TRBJ1-6, with TRBD1 identical over 7 bases. This CDR3 spans 15 amino acids. V shed 1 base, J shed 11 bases, and the junction held 8 bases outside the gene matches. Germline V gene sequence: CDR1 SGHTA, CDR2 FQGNSA. CDR3 in amino acids: CASSLVPGQKTPLHF. Here the CDR3 DNA reads TGTGCCAGCAGCTTAGTTCCGGGACAGAAAACACCCCTCCACTTT.

The V call is TRBV7-9, the J call TRBJ2-1; 9 bases map to TRBD1. The CDR3 is 15 amino acids. Looked up from germline, CDR1 is SEHNR and CDR2 is FQNEAQ (reference sequence). V shed 4 bases, J shed 7 bases, and the junction held 8 bases outside the gene matches. The CDR3 reads CASSSSGQGGNEQFF. The CDR3 nucleotides read TGTGCCAGCAGCTCTTCGGGACAGGGTGGTAATGAGCAGTTCTTC.

This chain links TRBV1 with TRBJ1-5; TRBD1, as called in the table, went unchecked against the DNA. TRBV1 represents a pseudogene. The CDR3 consists of 16 residues. CDR3 DNA: TGCACCAGCAGCCAAATTCGGACACCAGACCATGGGCCCCAGCATTTT. Translated, it gives CTSSQIRTPDHGPQHF.

V gene TRBV2 combines with J gene TRBJ2-3; 9 nucleotides match TRBD2. V lost 2 bases to trimming and J lost 2 bases; unmatched junction nucleotides: 5. CDR1 SNHLY and CDR2 FYNNEI come from the germline V gene. The CDR3 covers 16 residues. CDR3 DNA: TGTGCCAGCAGTGAAAGGGGCGGGAGGGCCACAGATACGCAGTATTTT. Translated, it gives CASSERGGRATDTQYF.

This chain links TRBV5-4 with TRBJ2-1; no firm D call. CDR1 is SGHNT, CDR2 YYREEE, per germline (reference sequence). Trimming took off 4 bases at V and 9 bases at J, with 8 bases between the two ends. CDR3 size: 11 residues. The CDR3, as DNA: TGTGCCAGCAGCCTGACTTCTGAGCAGTTCTTC. This translates into CASSLTSEQFF.

The gene calls are TRBV15 and TRBJ1-4, with D tentatively TRBD1 (5 bases). The germline CDR1 and CDR2 sequences are LNHNV and YYDKDF (reference sequence). V lost 3 bases and J 5 bases, leaving 13 bases between the germline ends. This CDR3 spans 15 amino acids. CDR3 nucleotide sequence: TGTGCCACCAGCAGTTGGAGGGGAGGGAATGAAAAACTGTTTTTT. Its protein product is CATSSWRGGNEKLFF. The variable domain in full, completed from reference TRBV15 and TRBJ1-4, reads DAMVIQNPRYQVTQFGKPVTLSCSQTLNHNVMYWYQQKSSQAPKLLFHYYDKDFNNEADTPDNFQSRRPNTSFCFLDIRSPGLGDTAMYLCATSSWRGGNEKLFFGSGTQLSVL.

The rearrangement links TRBV9 to TRBJ2-3; TRBD1 matches 8 bases. The CDR3 runs to 15 residues. Germline CDR1 and CDR2: SGDLS and YYNGEE. V shed 5 bases and J 7 bases; nucleotides not matched to a gene: 12. The chain's CDR3 is CASSEGGTGSNTQYF. For the CDR3, the DNA is TGTGCCAGCAGTGAGGGCGGGACAGGTTCGAATACGCAGTATTTT.

The chain links TRBV5-1 to TRBJ2-5, with D possibly matching TRBD2 (7 bases). The V and J ends lost 7 bases and 5 bases respectively, with 24 bases between them. Per the germline V gene, CDR1 is SGHRS and CDR2 is YFSETQ. The CDR3 is made up of 16 amino acids. The CDR3 sequence: CASRFFDIGGLETQYF. The CDR3, as DNA: TGCGCCAGCCGGTTTTTTGATATCGGGGGGCTCGAGACCCAGTACTTC.